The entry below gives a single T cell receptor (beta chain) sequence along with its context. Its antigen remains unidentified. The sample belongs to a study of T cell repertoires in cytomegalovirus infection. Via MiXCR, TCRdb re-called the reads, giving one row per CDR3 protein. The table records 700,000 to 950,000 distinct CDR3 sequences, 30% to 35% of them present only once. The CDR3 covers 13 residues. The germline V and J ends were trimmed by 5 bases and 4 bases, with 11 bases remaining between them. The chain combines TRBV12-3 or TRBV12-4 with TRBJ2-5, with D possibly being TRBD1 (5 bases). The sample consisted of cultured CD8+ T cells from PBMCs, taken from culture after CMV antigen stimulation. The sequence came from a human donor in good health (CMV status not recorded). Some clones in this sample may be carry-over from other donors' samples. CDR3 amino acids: CASSPGRAETQYF. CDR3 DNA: TGTGCCAGCAGTCCCGGCAGGGCAGAGACCCAGTACTTC.